The 28 T cell receptor beta chains given below trace back to one sample, sequenced in a study of blood T cell repertoires in COVID-19. The protocol was immunoSEQ multiplex PCR, while the TCRdb copy is restricted to in-frame clones and leaves out a portion. The sample lists 150,000 to 200,000 clones; 76% were seen once. The sequenced sample was PBMCs or T cells enriched from blood (not recorded which). These receptors all come from a woman in her forties or fifties with acute COVID-19.

The chain combines TRBV3-1 (or the pseudogene TRBV3-2) with TRBJ1-3; the D gene is possibly TRBD1 (6 bases). The V gene lost 6 bases and the J gene lost 3 bases, with 18 bases spanning the gap. The CDR3 covers 16 residues. Germline V gives CDR1 LGHDT, CDR2 YNNKEL (reference sequence). In nucleotides, the CDR3 is TGTGCCAGCAGAGGCCGCGGGGGGGCTGTTGGAAACACCATATATTTT. Amino acid sequence: CASRGRGGAVGNTIYF.

V and J are TRBV7-2 and TRBJ2-2; 8 bases line up with TRBD2. This CDR3 comprises 15 residues. Germline V gene sequence: CDR1 SGHTA, CDR2 FQGNSA. J gave up 0 bases and V 6 bases, and 3 bases lay outside the gene matches. The CDR3: CASRDGGANTGELFF. Written as DNA, the CDR3 is TGTGCCAGCAGAGACGGGGGGGCGAACACCGGGGAGCTGTTTTTT.

V is TRBV18 and J is TRBJ2-1; D remains ambiguous. Trimming removed 6 bases from V and 1 base from J, with 4 bases in between. This CDR3 has 12 amino acids. The germline V gene encodes CDR1 KGHSH and CDR2 LQKENI. The CDR3 nucleotides are TGTGCCAGCTCGACATCCTACAATGAGCAGTTCTTC. Translating it yields CASSTSYNEQFF.

The chain combines TRBV4-2 with TRBJ2-3; weak D call: TRBD1 (6 bases). The CDR3 is made up of 15 amino acids. V lost 0 bases and J 5 bases, leaving 12 bases between the germline ends. The germline CDR1 and CDR2 sequences are LGHNA and YNFKEQ. CDR3: CASSQDRTALDTQYF. CDR3 bases: TGTGCCAGCAGCCAAGATAGGACAGCTCTAGATACGCAGTATTTT.

The gene calls are TRBV5-1 and TRBJ2-5, with D perhaps matching TRBD1 (6 bases). V lost 3 bases and J lost 5, with 23 bases in between. In germline, CDR1 is SGHRS, CDR2 YFSETQ. This CDR3 comprises 17 residues. In DNA form, the CDR3 reads TGCGCCAGCAGCTCGACCGGGACGCCCACCCAGGGGGAGACCCAGTACTTC. Encoded protein: CASSSTGTPTQGETQYF.

The CDR3 DNA follows: TGCAGCGTTGGGGCAGGGAATCAGCCCCAGCATTTT. It yields the protein CSVGAGNQPQHF. The chain uses TRBV29-1 and TRBJ1-5; the D gene is possibly TRBD1 (5 bases). CDR3 length: 12 amino acids. The germline V gene encodes CDR1 SQVTM and CDR2 ANQGSEA. Trimming removed 4 bases from V and 4 bases from J, with 8 bases in between.

The rearrangement joins TRBV29-1 to TRBJ1-1; weak D call: TRBD1 (5 bases). The CDR3 totals 11 residues. V dropped 2 bases and J dropped 6 bases, with 7 bases sitting between them. Germline V gene sequence: CDR1 SQVTM, CDR2 ANQGSEA. The CDR3 region is CSVEWGAEAFF. The CDR3 coding sequence is TGCAGCGTTGAATGGGGGGCTGAAGCTTTCTTT.

The J gene is TRBJ1-2, the V gene TRBV6-4; 12 bases agree with TRBD1. The junction had 17 bases not matched to a gene; V was cut back by 5 bases and J by 4 bases. This CDR3 has 19 amino acids. Germline assignment: CDR1 MRHNA and CDR2 SNTAGT. This CDR3 reads CASSLWFGDRGRSTYGYTF. CDR3 bases: TGTGCCAGCAGTCTTTGGTTTGGGGACAGGGGGCGATCGACCTATGGCTACACCTTC.

The J gene is TRBJ2-2, the V gene TRBV11-2; D unresolved. CDR1 SGHAT and CDR2 FQNNGV come from the germline V gene. The CDR3 contains 18 residues. V lost 5 bases and J 2 bases, leaving 21 bases between the germline ends. Here the CDR3 reads CASSPPLGLHPNTGELFF. The CDR3 DNA sequence: TGTGCCAGCAGCCCCCCTCTTGGGCTACACCCTAACACCGGGGAGCTGTTTTTT.

The chain links TRBV6-5 to TRBJ2-2, with 12 bases that match TRBD2. This CDR3 is 14 amino acids long. V was clipped by 10 bases and J by 3 bases; unmatched bases: 3. The germline V gene encodes CDR1 MNHEY and CDR2 SVGAGI. The CDR3 bases are TGTGCCACCCGACTAGCGGGAGACACCGGGGAGCTGTTTTTT. Translating gives CATRLAGDTGELFF.

V gene TRBV7-9 combines with J gene TRBJ2-2; 9 bases are shared with TRBD2. V lost 6 bases to trimming and J lost 7 bases; unmatched junction nucleotides: 12. The CDR3 runs 16 residues. Germline V gives CDR1 SEHNR, CDR2 FQNEAQ (reference sequence). CDR3 bases: TGTGCCAGCAGTGGGACTAGCCCAACCACAGGCGGGGAGCTGTTTTTT. It codes for CASSGTSPTTGGELFF. The complete variable domain, with remaining parts taken from reference TRBV7-9 and TRBJ2-2, reads DTGVSQNPRHKITKRGQNVTFRCDPISEHNRLYWYRQTLGQGPEFLTYFQNEAQLEKSRLLSDRFSAERPKGSFSTLEIQRTEQGDSAMYLCASSGTSPTTGGELFFGEGSRLTVL.

The chain couples TRBV7-2 to TRBJ1-2; TRBD1 matches 10 bases. V lost 2 bases to trimming and J lost 2 bases; unmatched junction nucleotides: 5. Germline V gene sequence: CDR1 SGHTA, CDR2 FQGNSA. The CDR3 length is 16 residues. The DNA for the CDR3 is TGTGCCAGCAGCTTAACTGACAGGGGGCCGAACTATGGCTACACCTTC. Protein: CASSLTDRGPNYGYTF. Full variable domain (remainder filled in from reference TRBV7-2 and TRBJ1-2): GAGVSQSPSNKVTEKGKDVELRCDPISGHTALYWYRQSLGQGLEFLIYFQGNSAPDKSGLPSDRFSAERTGGSVSTLTIQRTQQEDSAVYLCASSLTDRGPNYGYTFGSGTRLTVV.

This clone was seen a few times. The chain employs TRBV6-5 and TRBJ1-2; the D is unclear. Germline values: CDR1 MNHEY, CDR2 SVGAGI. The CDR3 loop spans 12 amino acids. The V gene lost 10 bases and the J gene lost 4 bases, with 13 bases spanning the gap. The CDR3 DNA reads TGTGCCACCTCTCCCGGAGGCTATGGCTACACCTTC. This sequence encodes CATSPGGYGYTF.

This clone showed up just once. The V gene is TRBV4-1, the J gene TRBJ1-6, with D possibly TRBD1 on 5 matching bases. V was shortened by 0 bases and J by 14 bases, with 14 bases between the two germline ends. Germline CDR1 is MGHRA and CDR2 is YSYEKL. The CDR3 runs 14 residues. The CDR3 coding sequence is TGCGCCAGCAGCCAAGAGGGAGGGGCTCAGGCCCTCCACTTT. It codes for CASSQEGGAQALHF.

The chain employs TRBV5-1 and TRBJ1-1; 10 nucleotides agree with TRBD1. V trimming: 5 bases; J trimming: 5 bases; junction bases outside the gene matches: 6. The germline V gene has CDR1 SGHRS and CDR2 YFSETQ. The CDR3 totals 14 residues. The CDR3 coding sequence is TGCGCCAGCAGTTTCGGACAGGGGGGGACTGAAGCTTTCTTT. This gives the protein CASSFGQGGTEAFF.

This chain joins TRBV3-1 (or the pseudogene TRBV3-2) and TRBJ2-3; a weak D match, TRBD2 (5 bases). The CDR3 extends over 14 amino acids. Germline CDR1 reads LGHDT; CDR2 reads YNNKEL (reference sequence). Trimming left V 4 bases short and J 4 bases short, with 12 bases between. This chain's CDR3 is CASSPTSGADTQYF. Written as DNA, the CDR3 is TGTGCCAGCAGCCCGACCAGCGGCGCAGATACGCAGTATTTT.

This clone was counted a single time. The chain combines TRBV5-1 with TRBJ2-7; 10 bases map to TRBD1. The V segment lost 1 base and the J segment 4 bases; nucleotides outside the gene matches: 20. CDR3 size: 20 residues. From germline, CDR1 is SGHRS and CDR2 YFSETQ. The CDR3 region has the DNA TGCGCCAGCAGCTTGCTCCCCAACCGGCCCCCGGGACAGGGGAGGTACGAGCAGTACGTC. It encodes CASSLLPNRPPGQGRYEQYV.

This clone appeared once. The chain employs TRBV18 and TRBJ1-5; 8 nucleotides align to TRBD1. CDR3 size: 15 residues. The V gene's germline CDR1 is KGHSH and CDR2 LQKENI. V lost 1 base to trimming and J lost 5 bases; unmatched junction nucleotides: 4. The CDR3 nucleotides are TGTGCCAGCTCACCACTCGGACAGGGAGATCAGCCCCAGCATTTT. It specifies CASSPLGQGDQPQHF.

In its sample, this clone was seen a few times. The chain uses TRBV4-3 and TRBJ1-4; 9 nucleotides agree with TRBD1. CDR3 length equals 16 residues. V lost 0 bases and J lost 7; bases outside the gene matches: 6. Germline V CDR1 and CDR2: LGHNA, YSLEER. The chain's CDR3 is CASSQDPGTGSEKLFF. The CDR3 coding sequence is TGCGCCAGCAGCCAAGATCCTGGGACAGGGAGTGAAAAACTGTTTTTT.

This clone was seen a single time. The chain uses TRBV7-2 and TRBJ1-2, with a tentative D call TRBD1 (6 bases). Germline CDR1 and CDR2: SGHTA and FQGNSA. The CDR3 is 17 residues long. V lost 1 base and J 6 bases, leaving 21 bases between the germline ends. CDR3 nucleotides: TGTGCCAGCAGCTTAGTCATTAGTGGCCTTGGGGGCGATGGCTACACCTTC. Encoded protein: CASSLVISGLGGDGYTF.

This chain uses TRBV7-3 with TRBJ2-3, with D possibly being TRBD2 (5 bases). Germline assignment: CDR1 SGHTA and CDR2 FQGTGA. V lost 5 bases, J lost 1 base, and 16 bases lay in between. This CDR3 spans 16 amino acids. This CDR3 reads CASSDQPGRGTDTQYF. For the CDR3, the DNA is TGTGCCAGCAGCGACCAACCCGGGCGGGGCACAGATACGCAGTATTTT.

The genes are TRBV28 and TRBJ2-1; 12 bases match TRBD2. The CDR3 length is 14 residues. Germline CDR1 is MDHEN and CDR2 is SYDVKM. Trimming removed 5 bases from V and 6 bases from J; junction bases left unmatched: 2. As DNA, the CDR3 is TGTGCCAGCAGTCTAGCGGGGGGGCGCAATGAGCAGTTCTTC. It encodes CASSLAGGRNEQFF.

The chain carries TRBV21-1 and TRBJ1-2; the table's D gene call, TRBD1, was not cross checked with the DNA. TRBV21-1 is recorded as a pseudogene. The CDR3 totals 15 residues. CDR3 in amino acids: CASSKGAGGSYGYTF. The CDR3 DNA reads as TGTGCCAGCAGCAAGGGGGCAGGGGGCAGCTATGGCTACACCTTC.

The chain uses TRBV11-2 and TRBJ2-3, with 8 bases that match TRBD1. The V segment lost 3 bases and the J segment 5 bases; nucleotides outside the gene matches: 7. CDR1 SGHAT and CDR2 FQNNGV come from the germline V gene. The CDR3 runs to 15 residues. The DNA for the CDR3 is TGTGCCAGCAGCTTTTTGCAGGGGGCTGGAGATACGCAGTATTTT. Translation gives CASSFLQGAGDTQYF.

The chain is built from TRBV7-3 and TRBJ2-3; 7 bases map to TRBD2. This CDR3 comprises 14 residues. Germline CDR1 and CDR2: SGHTA and FQGTGA. V was clipped by 4 bases and J by 4 bases; unmatched bases: 5. The CDR3 protein is CASSSTRGADTQYF. Here the CDR3 DNA reads TGTGCCAGCAGCTCGACCCGGGGGGCAGATACGCAGTATTTT.

The gene calls are TRBV28 and TRBJ1-5; D is unresolved. Trimming left V 3 bases short and J 6 bases short, with 6 bases between. The V gene's germline CDR1 is MDHEN and CDR2 SYDVKM. This CDR3 has 12 residues. CDR3 sequence reads: CASSFSGQPQHF. The DNA of the CDR3 is TGTGCCAGCAGTTTTTCGGGTCAGCCCCAGCATTTT.

This clone has a handful of counts. The J gene is TRBJ1-1, the V gene TRBV7-9; D is ambiguous. Trimming left V 1 base short and J 1 base short, with 7 bases between. CDR1 and CDR2 from the germline V gene are SEHNR and FQNEAQ (reference sequence). CDR3 length equals 14 residues. Here the CDR3 reads CASSLESRNTEAFF. The CDR3 DNA follows: TGTGCCAGCAGCTTAGAGTCGAGGAACACTGAAGCTTTCTTT.

This chain uses TRBV28 with TRBJ2-7; 9 bases fit TRBD2. The CDR3 totals 16 residues. Germline CDR1 and CDR2: MDHEN and SYDVKM. Trimming at V came to 6 bases and at J to 0 bases, leaving 9 bases not matched to a gene. CDR3 DNA sequence: TGTGCCAGCAGCGGCGGGGGGGCCTCGAGCTCCTACGAGCAGTACGTC. Its protein product is CASSGGGASSSYEQYV.